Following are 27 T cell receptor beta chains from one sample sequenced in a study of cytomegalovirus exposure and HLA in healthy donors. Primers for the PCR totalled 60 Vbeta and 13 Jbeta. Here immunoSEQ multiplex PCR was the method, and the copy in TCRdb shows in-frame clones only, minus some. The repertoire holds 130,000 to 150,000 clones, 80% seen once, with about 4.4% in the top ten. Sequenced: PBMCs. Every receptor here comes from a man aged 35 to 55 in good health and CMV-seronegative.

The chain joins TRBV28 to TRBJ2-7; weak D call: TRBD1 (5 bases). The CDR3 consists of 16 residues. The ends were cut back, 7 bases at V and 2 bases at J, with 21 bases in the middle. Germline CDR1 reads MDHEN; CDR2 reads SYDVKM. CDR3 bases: TGTGCCAGCAAGGGGTGGAAGCACGACAGCACCTACGAGCAGTACTTC. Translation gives CASKGWKHDSTYEQYF.

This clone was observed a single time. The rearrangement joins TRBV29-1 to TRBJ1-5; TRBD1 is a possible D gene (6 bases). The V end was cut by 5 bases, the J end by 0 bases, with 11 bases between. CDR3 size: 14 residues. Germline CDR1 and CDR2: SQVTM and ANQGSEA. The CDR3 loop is CSVRGQYSNQPQHF. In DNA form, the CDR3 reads TGCAGCGTTCGAGGACAGTATAGCAATCAGCCCCAGCATTTT. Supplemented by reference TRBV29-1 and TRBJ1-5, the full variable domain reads SAVISQKPSRDICQRGTSLTIQCQVDSQVTMMFWYRQQPGQSLTLIATANQGSEATYESGFVIDKFPISRPNLTFSTLTVSNMSPEDSSIYLCSVRGQYSNQPQHFGDGTRLSIL.

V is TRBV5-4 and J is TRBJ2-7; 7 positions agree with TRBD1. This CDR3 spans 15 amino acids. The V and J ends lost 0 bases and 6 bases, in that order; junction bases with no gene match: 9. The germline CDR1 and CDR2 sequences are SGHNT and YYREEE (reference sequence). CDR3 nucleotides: TGTGCCAGCAGCTTGGAGACAGGGTCTACCCTCGAGCAGTACTTC. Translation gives CASSLETGSTLEQYF.

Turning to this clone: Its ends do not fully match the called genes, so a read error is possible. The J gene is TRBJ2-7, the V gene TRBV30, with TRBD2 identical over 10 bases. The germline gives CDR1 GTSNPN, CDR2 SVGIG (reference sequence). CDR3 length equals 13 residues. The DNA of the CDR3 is TGTGCCGGGAGTAGCGGGGGGCCTCCCGAGCAGTACTTC. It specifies CAGSSGGPPEQYF.

CDR3 sequence (DNA): TGCGCCAGCAGCACACAGACAGGGAGATTGGGCAAAAACATTCAGTACTTC. Its protein is CASSTQTGRLGKNIQYF. V is TRBV5-1 and J is TRBJ2-4, with 7 bases aligning to TRBD1. V dropped 4 bases and J dropped 3; count of bases not matched to a gene: 13. Germline-derived CDR1 and CDR2 are SGHRS and YFSETQ. The CDR3 extends over 17 amino acids.

The CDR3 loop reads CAWAGTDYGYTF. The DNA of the CDR3 is TGTGCCTGGGCCGGGACAGACTATGGCTACACCTTC. This chain connects TRBV30 to TRBJ1-2; 7 bases agree with TRBD1. This CDR3 is built from 12 residues. Losses at the gene ends were 5 bases for V and 3 bases for J; bases not matched to a gene: 3. Germline V gene data show CDR1 as GTSNPN and CDR2 as SVGIG (reference sequence).

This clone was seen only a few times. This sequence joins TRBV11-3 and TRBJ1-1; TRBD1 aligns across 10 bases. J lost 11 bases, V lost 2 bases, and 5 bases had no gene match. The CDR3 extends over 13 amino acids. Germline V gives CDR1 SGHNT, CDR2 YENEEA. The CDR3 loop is CASSLTGQGHAFF. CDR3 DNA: TGTGCCAGCAGCTTAACGGGACAGGGGCACGCTTTCTTT.

The CDR3 here is CASSLLGTGISGELFF. The CDR3 DNA sequence: TGTGCCAGCAGTTTACTCGGGACAGGGATATCCGGGGAGCTGTTTTTT. This chain joins TRBV27 and TRBJ2-2, with 9 bases that match TRBD1. The CDR3 is 16 residues long. V shed 2 bases and J 6 bases; nucleotides not matched to a gene: 7. Germline V gene sequence: CDR1 MNHEY, CDR2 SMNVEV (reference sequence).

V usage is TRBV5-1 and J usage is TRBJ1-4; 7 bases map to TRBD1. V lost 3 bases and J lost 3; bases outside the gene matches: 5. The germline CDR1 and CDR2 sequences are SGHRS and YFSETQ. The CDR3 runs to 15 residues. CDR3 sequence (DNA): TGCGCCAGCAGCTCAGGGACAGACTCTAATGAAAAACTGTTTTTT. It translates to CASSSGTDSNEKLFF.

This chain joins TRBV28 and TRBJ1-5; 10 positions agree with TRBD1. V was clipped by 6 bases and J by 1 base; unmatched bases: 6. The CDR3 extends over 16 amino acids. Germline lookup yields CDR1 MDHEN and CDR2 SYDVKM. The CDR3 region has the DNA TGTGCCAGCAGATCGAGACAGGGGGCCAGCAATCAGCCCCAGCATTTT. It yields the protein CASRSRQGASNQPQHF.

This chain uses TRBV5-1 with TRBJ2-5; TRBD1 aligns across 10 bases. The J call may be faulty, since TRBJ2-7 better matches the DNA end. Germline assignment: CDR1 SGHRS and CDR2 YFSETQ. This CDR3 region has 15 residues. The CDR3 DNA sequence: TGCGCCAGCAGCACCTCAACCGGGACAGGGGCCGAGCAGTACTTC. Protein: CASSTSTGTGAEQYF.

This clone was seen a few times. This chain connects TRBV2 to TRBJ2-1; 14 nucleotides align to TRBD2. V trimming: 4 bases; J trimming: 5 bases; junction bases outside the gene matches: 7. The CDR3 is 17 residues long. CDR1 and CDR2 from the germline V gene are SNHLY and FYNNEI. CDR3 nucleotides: TGTGCCAGCAGTGCCCGGACTAGCGGGGGGTTTCACAATGAGCAGTTCTTC. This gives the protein CASSARTSGGFHNEQFF.

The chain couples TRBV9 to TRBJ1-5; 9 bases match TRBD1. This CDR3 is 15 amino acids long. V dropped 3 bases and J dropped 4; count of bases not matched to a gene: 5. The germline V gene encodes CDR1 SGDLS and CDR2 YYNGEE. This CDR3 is CASSAGDRDNQPQHF. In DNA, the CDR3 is TGTGCCAGCAGCGCCGGGGACAGGGATAATCAGCCCCAGCATTTT.

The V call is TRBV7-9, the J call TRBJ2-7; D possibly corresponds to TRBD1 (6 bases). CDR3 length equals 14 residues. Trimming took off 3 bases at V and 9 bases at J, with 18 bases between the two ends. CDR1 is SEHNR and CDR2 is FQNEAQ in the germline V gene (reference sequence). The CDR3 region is CASSFGQSAWGQYF. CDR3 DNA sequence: TGTGCCAGCAGCTTCGGACAGTCCGCCTGGGGGCAGTACTTC.

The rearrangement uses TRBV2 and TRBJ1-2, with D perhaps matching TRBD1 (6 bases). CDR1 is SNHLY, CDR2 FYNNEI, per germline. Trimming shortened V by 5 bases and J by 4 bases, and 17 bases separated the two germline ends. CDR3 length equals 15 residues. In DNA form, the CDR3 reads TGTGCCAGCAGTACCCAAGGGGGGGATGCCTATGGCTACACCTTC. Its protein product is CASSTQGGDAYGYTF.

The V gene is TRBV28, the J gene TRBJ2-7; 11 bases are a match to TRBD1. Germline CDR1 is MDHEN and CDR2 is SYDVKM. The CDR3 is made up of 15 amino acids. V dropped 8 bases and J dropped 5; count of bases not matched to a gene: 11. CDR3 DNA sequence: TGTGCCAGCCATGGCGGGGACAGGGGGTCCCACGAGCAGTACTTC. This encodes CASHGGDRGSHEQYF.

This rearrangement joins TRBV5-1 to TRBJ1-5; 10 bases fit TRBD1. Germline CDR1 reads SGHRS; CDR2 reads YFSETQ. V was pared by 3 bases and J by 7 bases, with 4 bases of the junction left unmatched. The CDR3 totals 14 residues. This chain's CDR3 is CASSSTGGSQPQHF. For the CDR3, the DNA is TGCGCCAGCAGCTCGACAGGGGGCAGCCAGCCCCAGCATTTT.

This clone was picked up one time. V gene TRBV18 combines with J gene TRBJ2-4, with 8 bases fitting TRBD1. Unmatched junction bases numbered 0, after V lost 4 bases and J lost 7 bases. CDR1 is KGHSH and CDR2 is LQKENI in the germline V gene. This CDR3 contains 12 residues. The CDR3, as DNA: TGTGCCAGCTCACGGGACAGGAACATTCAGTACTTC. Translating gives CASSRDRNIQYF.

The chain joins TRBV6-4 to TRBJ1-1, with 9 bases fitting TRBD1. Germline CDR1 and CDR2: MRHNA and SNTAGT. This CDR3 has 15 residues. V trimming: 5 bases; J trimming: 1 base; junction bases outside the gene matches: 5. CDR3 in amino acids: CASSREGQGNTEAFF. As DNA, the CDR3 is TGTGCCAGCAGTCGAGAGGGACAGGGGAACACTGAAGCTTTCTTT.

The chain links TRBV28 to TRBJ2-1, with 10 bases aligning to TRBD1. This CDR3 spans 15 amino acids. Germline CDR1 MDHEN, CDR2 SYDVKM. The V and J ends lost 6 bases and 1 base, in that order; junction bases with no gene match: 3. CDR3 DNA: TGTGCCAGCAGGACGGGACAGGGGTCCTACAATGAGCAGTTCTTC. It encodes CASRTGQGSYNEQFF. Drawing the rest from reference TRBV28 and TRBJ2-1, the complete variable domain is DVKVTQSSRYLVKRTGEKVFLECVQDMDHENMFWYRQDPGLGLRLIYFSYDVKMKEKGDIPEGYSVSREKKERFSLILESASTNQTSMYLCASRTGQGSYNEQFFGPGTRLTVL.

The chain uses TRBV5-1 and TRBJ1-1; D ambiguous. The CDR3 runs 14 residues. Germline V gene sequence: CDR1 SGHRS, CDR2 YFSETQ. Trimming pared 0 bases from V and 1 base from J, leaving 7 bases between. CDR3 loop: CASSLDLPNTEAFF. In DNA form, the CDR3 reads TGCGCCAGCAGCTTGGACTTACCGAACACTGAAGCTTTCTTT.

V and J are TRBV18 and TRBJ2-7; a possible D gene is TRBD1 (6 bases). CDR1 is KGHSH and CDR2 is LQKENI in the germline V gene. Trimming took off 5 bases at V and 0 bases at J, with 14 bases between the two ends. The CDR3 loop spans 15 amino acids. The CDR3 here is CASSATGTPSYEQYF. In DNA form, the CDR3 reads TGTGCCAGCTCAGCCACAGGGACACCCTCCTACGAGCAGTACTTC.

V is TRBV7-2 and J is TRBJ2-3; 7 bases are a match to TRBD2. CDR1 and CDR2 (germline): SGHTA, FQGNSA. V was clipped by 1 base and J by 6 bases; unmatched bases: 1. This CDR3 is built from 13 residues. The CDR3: CASSLGSGDTQYF. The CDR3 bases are TGTGCCAGCAGCTTAGGTAGCGGGGATACGCAGTATTTT.

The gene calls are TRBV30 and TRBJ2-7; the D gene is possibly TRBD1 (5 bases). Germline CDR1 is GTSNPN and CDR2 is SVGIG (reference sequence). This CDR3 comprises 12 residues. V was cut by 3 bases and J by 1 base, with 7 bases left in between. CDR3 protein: CAWRGASYEQYF. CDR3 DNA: TGTGCCTGGAGAGGGGCTTCCTACGAGCAGTACTTC.

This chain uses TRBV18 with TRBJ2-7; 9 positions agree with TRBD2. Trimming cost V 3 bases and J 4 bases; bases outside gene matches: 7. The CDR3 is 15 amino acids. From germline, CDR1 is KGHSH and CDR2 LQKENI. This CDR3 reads CASSPPTSGRYEQYF. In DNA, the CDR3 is TGTGCCAGCTCACCTCCGACTAGCGGAAGGTACGAGCAGTACTTC.

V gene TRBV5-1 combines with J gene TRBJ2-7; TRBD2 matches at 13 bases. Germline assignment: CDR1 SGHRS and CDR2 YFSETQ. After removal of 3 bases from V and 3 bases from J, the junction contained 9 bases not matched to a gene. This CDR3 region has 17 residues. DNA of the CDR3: TGCGCCAGCAGCTCACTAGCGGGGGGGCCTCAAGGCTACGAGCAGTACTTC. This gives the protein CASSSLAGGPQGYEQYF.

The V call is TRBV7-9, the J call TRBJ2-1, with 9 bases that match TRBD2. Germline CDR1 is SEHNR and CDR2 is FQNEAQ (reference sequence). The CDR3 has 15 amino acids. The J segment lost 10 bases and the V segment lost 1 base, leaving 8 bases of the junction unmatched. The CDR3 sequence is CASSLVGSGGREQFF. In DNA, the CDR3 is TGTGCCAGCAGCTTAGTGGGTAGCGGGGGACGGGAGCAGTTCTTC.